Listed below are T cell receptor beta chains from one sample, sequenced in a study of technical replicates of blood from a handful of donors. Repertoires were generated with immunoSEQ multiplex PCR, while TCRdb's copy carries only in-frame clones and drops some. The table includes approximately 73,000 clones, 80% to 95% detected once. Sequenced: T cells isolated from PBMCs. The source is a human donor in good health. CDR3s include the opening cysteine and the closing phenylalanine or tryptophan. The order of the fields is J gene, clone size, V gene, CDR3 protein. For some rows the clone size is stated as once, few or many, or as a class when expanded; others skip it.

>TRBJ1-5|.|TRBV19
CASSITGRARGNQPQHF
>TRBJ1-1|.|TRBV19
CASSAKTGVGTEAFF
>TRBJ2-5|.|TRBV30
CASGRETQYF
>TRBJ2-7|.|TRBV4-1
CASSQVIAGRTTYEQYF
>TRBJ2-7|few|TRBV9
CASSVGQATYEQYF
>TRBJ2-7|.|TRBV15
CATSRGRGNSYEQYF
>TRBJ1-1|.|TRBV6-1
CASSEWTGGITVAFF
>TRBJ1-3|.|TRBV10-3
CAISRQGAGNTIYF
>TRBJ2-1|.|TRBV5-4
CASSSSASGTYNEQFF
>TRBJ1-1|.|TRBV12-5
CASGFMNTEAFF
>TRBJ1-2|.|TRBV6-5
CASSTGLRYTF
>TRBJ2-1|.|TRBV7-9
CASSSLAGEDNEQFF
>TRBJ1-3|.|TRBV2
CASRGTEILQGNTIYF
>TRBJ1-4|.|TRBV19
CASSIVLSPGKLFF
>TRBJ2-7|.|TRBV6-8
CARTGTGGIENYYEQYF
>TRBJ1-5|.|TRBV5-6
CASSIGQGNQPQHF
>TRBJ1-1|.|TRBV10-2
CASSGPETGGYTEAFF
>TRBJ1-4|.|TRBV30
CAWSVRYNEKLFF
>TRBJ2-1|.|TRBV4-2
CASSQEPSSSVYNEQFF
>TRBJ2-7|.|TRBV6-5
CASSYNGGRDEQYF
>TRBJ2-5|once|TRBV15
CATSRISSRGETQYF
>TRBJ1-2|.|TRBV19
CASRDTNYGYTF
>TRBJ2-2|once|TRBV7-3
CASSRENTGELFF
>TRBJ1-2|.|TRBV9
CASSPSGVGPEYGYTF
>TRBJ2-2|.|TRBV30
CAWVEAGGAGELFF
>TRBJ1-1|few|TRBV4-2
CASSQDLSTEAFF
>TRBJ2-5|.|TRBV7-6
CASSLARWETQYF
>TRBJ1-4|.|TRBV28
CASSRTGGGEKLFF
>TRBJ1-4|.|TRBV5-4
CASSLPGDGNEKLFF
>TRBJ2-2|.|TRBV10-3
CAIRPNGVTGELFF